A single sample gave rise to the 13 T cell receptor beta chains below, sequenced in a study of blood T cell repertoires in COVID-19 (dated by TCRdb to the early 2020s). Library method: the immunoSEQ multiplex PCR assay. TCRdb stores this immuneACCESS table with in-frame sequences only. Part of the clones is absent; in the studies checked, under half of the shortfall reflects unresolved V genes, and no reason is known for the rest. Recorded for this sample are a few hundred thousand clones; around four fifths of them occurred a single time. The ten biggest clones cover less than 3.5% of the sample. Sample: peripheral blood. Receptors were obtained from a man aged 45-60 years with active or convalescent COVID-19.

V gene TRBV14 combines with J gene TRBJ2-7; D is possibly TRBD1 (6 bases). The V end was cut by 2 bases, the J end by 1 base, with 9 bases between. CDR1 and CDR2 from the germline V gene are SGHDN and FVKESK. This CDR3 is 14 amino acids long. The CDR3 DNA sequence: TGTGCCAGCAGCCAACCAGGACAGTCCTACGAGCAGTACTTC. Translating it yields CASSQPGQSYEQYF.

The V and J genes are TRBV4-1 and TRBJ1-1, with 7 bases matching TRBD1. Germline V gene data show CDR1 as MGHRA and CDR2 as YSYEKL. V shed 5 bases and J 2 bases; nucleotides not matched to a gene: 8. This CDR3 has 15 amino acids. The CDR3 sequence: CASSSNRDSNTEAFF. The CDR3 nucleotides read TGCGCCAGCAGCTCCAATCGGGACAGCAACACTGAAGCTTTCTTT.

The rearrangement uses TRBV2 and TRBJ2-1; the D is unclear. Germline V gives CDR1 SNHLY, CDR2 FYNNEI. CDR3 length equals 14 residues. V lost 6 bases and J 3 bases, leaving 12 bases between the germline ends. CDR3 loop: CASRERLGYNEQFF. The CDR3 DNA sequence: TGTGCCAGCAGGGAACGTCTCGGCTACAATGAGCAGTTCTTC.

The V and J genes are TRBV11-2 and TRBJ2-2; a weak D match, TRBD1 (5 bases). Trimming took off 7 bases at V and 7 bases at J, with 25 bases between the two ends. Germline V CDR1 and CDR2: SGHAT, FQNNGV. The length of the CDR3 is 17 residues. CDR3 region: CASNFFGGAADGGELFF. The CDR3 region has the DNA TGTGCCAGCAACTTCTTCGGTGGGGCTGCCGACGGCGGGGAGCTGTTTTTT.

This chain joins TRBV5-1 and TRBJ2-5; D may be TRBD1 (5 bases). This CDR3 comprises 18 residues. Germline lookup yields CDR1 SGHRS and CDR2 YFSETQ. Trimming pared 2 bases from V and 5 bases from J, leaving 25 bases between. This CDR3 reads CASSFERVSPGMGETQYF. Written as DNA, the CDR3 is TGCGCCAGCAGCTTTGAAAGGGTTAGCCCAGGGATGGGGGAGACCCAGTACTTC.

This chain connects TRBV3-1 (or the pseudogene TRBV3-2) to TRBJ2-3; 11 nucleotides agree with TRBD2. CDR1 is LGHDT and CDR2 is YNNKEL in the germline V gene (reference sequence). The CDR3 loop spans 16 amino acids. Trimming at V came to 4 bases and at J to 6 bases, leaving 9 bases not matched to a gene. The CDR3 sequence: CASSLRAASGGDTQYF. The CDR3, as DNA: TGTGCCAGCAGCCTCAGGGCGGCTAGCGGGGGGGATACGCAGTATTTT.

The rearrangement joins TRBV18 to TRBJ1-2; perhaps TRBD1 as D (6 bases). Germline V lookup: CDR1 KGHSH, CDR2 LQKENI. V lost 5 bases, J lost 7 bases, and 20 bases lay in between. The CDR3 contains 15 residues. The CDR3 bases are TGTGCCAGCTCATCATCGCAGGGGCAGGGATCTGGCTACACCTTC. It translates to CASSSSQGQGSGYTF.

The rearrangement links TRBV29-1 to TRBJ1-2; D is uncertain. V gave up 2 bases and J gave up 8 bases, with 21 bases separating them. The CDR3 is 15 residues long. Germline V gene sequence: CDR1 SQVTM, CDR2 ANQGSEA. CDR3 DNA: TGCAGCGTTGAATCAGAGGCCACGACCTTTGGCGGCTACACCTTC. This sequence encodes CSVESEATTFGGYTF.

The chain is built from TRBV19 and TRBJ2-1, with D tentatively TRBD1 (6 bases). The germline V gene encodes CDR1 LNHDA and CDR2 SQIVND (reference sequence). This CDR3 has 17 amino acids. V was shortened by 9 bases and J by 0 bases, with 21 bases between the two germline ends. The CDR3 coding sequence is TGTGCCAGCACAGGGAGATATCCTACAAGCTCCTACAATGAGCAGTTCTTC. This codes for CASTGRYPTSSYNEQFF.

This clone was recorded only once. V usage is TRBV10-2 and J usage is TRBJ2-1, with D uncertain. Trimming stripped 4 bases from V and 4 bases from J, with 14 bases between. This CDR3 has 15 residues. Germline assignment: CDR1 WSHSY and CDR2 SAAADI. As DNA, the CDR3 is TGCGCCAGCAGTGGGCGGATTGCTTTATACAATGAGCAGTTCTTC. Protein: CASSGRIALYNEQFF.

The chain uses TRBV7-3 and TRBJ2-7, with 7 bases lining up with TRBD2. CDR1 is SGHTA, CDR2 FQGTGA, per germline. This CDR3 spans 13 amino acids. Trimming at V came to 6 bases and at J to 1 base, leaving 3 bases not matched to a gene. CDR3 sequence reads: CASSTSESYEQYF. The CDR3 DNA reads as TGTGCCAGCAGTACTAGCGAGTCCTACGAGCAGTACTTC.

The chain has TRBV19 and TRBJ1-1; weak D call: TRBD1 (5 bases). Germline lookup yields CDR1 LNHDA and CDR2 SQIVND (reference sequence). V lost 9 bases, J lost 5 bases, and 7 bases lay in between. This CDR3 is 10 amino acids long. CDR3 bases: TGTGCCAGGGGGGGGACTGAAGCTTTCTTT. Protein: CARGGTEAFF. The whole variable domain, filled in from reference TRBV19 and TRBJ1-1, reads DGGITQSPKYLFRKEGQNVTLSCEQNLNHDAMYWYRQDPGQGLRLIYYSQIVNDFQKGDIAEGYSVSREKKESFPLTVTSAQKNPTAFYLCARGGTEAFFGQGTRLTVV.

This rearrangement joins TRBV11-3 to TRBJ2-3; D not certain. The germline gives CDR1 SGHNT, CDR2 YENEEA. This CDR3 is built from 14 residues. Deletions cut 0 bases from V and 7 bases from J, with 11 bases between. CDR3 sequence (DNA): TGTGCCAGCAGCTTAGATACTTCCGGTCATACGCAGTATTTT. As protein: CASSLDTSGHTQYF. Full variable domain (outside the CDR3, taken from reference TRBV11-3 and TRBJ2-3): EAGVVQSPRYKIIEKKQPVAFWCNPISGHNTLYWYLQNLGQGPELLIRYENEEAVDDSQLPKDRFSAERLKGVDSTLKIQPAELGDSAVYLCASSLDTSGHTQYFGPGTRLTVL.